This T cell receptor beta chain was profiled in a study of cytomegalovirus exposure and HLA in healthy donors (dated by TCRdb to about 2017). Study-wide context: An earlier analysis of roughly 630 of the donors reported approximately 290 Gb of sequence data and around 120 million unique TCR beta sequences from 190 million or so T cells. In addition to the first cohort of 666 subjects, a separate validation cohort of 130 or so different subjects was used. A later genetic analysis used genome-wide SNP genotypes for about 65% of the roughly 700 donors, treating that subset as a discovery cohort. Rather than drawing on any new phenotypic data, the later analysis identified candidate immune exposures from TCR beta sequences and the way those sequences occurred across donors. Every repertoire in the discovery cohort had been generated on one and the same sequencing platform. A later analysis re-examined previously published TCR beta repertoires from more than 650 donors and added high-resolution HLA genotyping to investigate patterns of TCR occurrence. The T cell repertoires of several hundred subjects were profiled by immunosequencing and related to cytomegalovirus serostatus. The study combined high-throughput TCR immunosequencing, statistical association of individual TCRs with disease status, and machine learning to predict cytomegalovirus infection status. Donor age, sex, ethnicity and CMV serostatus were compiled alongside the repertoire data. Among the roughly 400 genotyped donors, approximately 76% belonged to the genetic ancestry cluster associated with self-reported Caucasian donors. The number of typed donors differed by locus: 629-630 for A, B, C, DRB1 and DQB1; 522 for DQA1; approximately 600 for DPA1; and around 450 for DPB1. Several DR-DQ haplotypes were handled as single units for association and clustering, since linkage in the cohort was strong. In an earlier analysis of roughly 580 of the donors, high-throughput TCR beta sequencing was used to judge whether each TCR beta V gene segment behaved as functional or pseudogenic. The study aimed to test whether signatures of past pathogen exposure could be identified by cataloging public T cell receptors. Across around 400 genotyped donors of the cohort, an average of approximately 200,000 unique TCR beta nucleotide sequences per donor were sequenced, and around 19% of those sequences were non-productive. An early release covering roughly 580 HLA-typed donors comprised approximately 290 gigabases of sequencing data and roughly 86 million unique TCR sequences. Both class I and class II loci were covered by HLA typing, at four-digit resolution. Points the paper makes about the study in general: Most CMV-associated TCR beta chains appeared to be HLA-restricted in a later analysis, and the HLA associations seemed to be driven largely by CMV exposure. In a later analysis, HLA-associated TCR beta chains were found to be more clonally expanded and to have lower generation probabilities than equally common non-associated chains. In a later analysis, several top co-occurrence clusters were reported to appear linked to parvovirus B19, influenza, CMV and Epstein-Barr virus. According to a later analysis, TCR association rates differed among HLA loci, with DRB1 alleles showing the most associated TCRs and HLA-C alleles showing the fewest. Compared with the approximately 710-donor mean, donors in an Asian-associated ancestry cluster had fewer N-insertions in productive TCRs, according to a later genetic analysis. The study listed 150 to 200 TCR beta chains as associated with cytomegalovirus. The 87-base-pair reads could not distinguish some IMGT-functional V segments, including TRBV6-2 and TRBV6-3, so those segments were excluded. The presence/absence analyses assumed that sequencing depth was roughly uniform across donors, and that assumption may not be true. Only TCR beta chains were sequenced in this cohort, and the absence of alpha or paired-chain data limited detectable features. In vitro tests confirmed that a few of the cytomegalovirus-associated TCR beta chains recognize cytomegalovirus antigens. Specific HLA alleles were associated with some 15,000 TCR beta sequences at a false discovery rate of 0.05 in a later analysis. Because HLA typing was unavailable for some donors at each locus, only the typed subset was used in association tests. Because counts were too low, around 17 rarely observed V segments, including chromosome 9 orphons, were left out of the earlier analysis of 587 of the donors. Most TCR sequences were observed very rarely across donors, whereas some public TCRs were present in many individuals. According to the authors, the approach could potentially be generalized to other disease states and immunological phenotypes. When HLA alleles, especially DR and DQ, strongly co-occurred, TCR associations were difficult to assign to individual alleles. The only immune exposure information available for the cohort was CMV serostatus. A further reported finding was that TCR beta sequences accurately predicted the HLA-A and HLA-B alleles for most subjects in the first cohort. Correlated functional status among segregating V segments might reflect linkage disequilibrium, but an unknown experimental factor could not be ruled out. In an earlier analysis of 587 of the donors, most TCR beta V segments appeared in productive rearrangements about 90% or about 30% of the time, broadly matching IMGT annotations. The sequencing pipeline was judged likely to have produced a cluster of highly shared sequence variants as a technical artifact. In both the original and validation cohorts, the classifier was reported to diagnose cytomegalovirus status with high specificity and sensitivity. In a later genetic analysis, a missense DCLRE1C variant was associated with V-gene and J-gene trimming of TCR beta chains, and the association was replicated in an independent cohort.

In total, 630 or so healthy bone marrow donors made up the cohort. At the time of sampling, every cohort member was nominally healthy, though immune exposures that went unrecorded were likely present. The donor was CMV seropositive and was included in the group of 250 to 300 seropositive cohort members. A peripheral blood sample was provided by each donor, and peripheral blood mononuclear cells were used for TCR beta sequencing. Genomic DNA extraction from the blood cell samples was performed with the Qiagen DNeasy Blood Extraction Kit. Library construction relied on the immunoSEQ multiplex PCR assay. A mixture of 60 forward primers for TCR Vbeta segments and 13 reverse primers for TCR Jbeta segments was used in the multiplex PCR. A multiplex PCR assay on genomic DNA amplified the CDR3 region of rearranged TCR beta genes. The Illumina HiSeq System was used to sequence the amplified TCR beta libraries as 87-base-pair reads. In the source study's methods: In a later analysis, some 80 million unique TCR beta chains were counted across the 650 to 700 repertoires, and around 10 million of these chains were shared by at least two donors. Raw reads were error-corrected and collapsed into unique sequences by a nearest-neighbor algorithm in which closely related sequences were merged to remove PCR and sequencing errors. To assign V, D and J gene segments, CDR3 sequences were aligned to IMGT reference sequences. Each retained sequence needed at least a six-nucleotide match to both a V gene segment and a J gene segment. A rearrangement was called productive if the CDR3 had no stop codons and remained in frame with V and J, and every other rearrangement was called non-productive. Following IMGT convention, CDR3 was defined as the stretch from the second conserved V-encoded cysteine up to the conserved J-encoded phenylalanine. The earlier analysis of about 530 of the donors excluded any sequence lacking an unambiguous match to a single V gene segment. An earlier analysis of under 750 of the donors called V segments functional above 56.7% productive rearrangements and segregating when the between-donor standard deviation exceeded 5%. A statistical classification framework was developed to diagnose cytomegalovirus status using the catalog of TCR beta chain sequences. A later analysis assigned V and J genes by comparing TCR nucleotide sequences with IMGT/GENE-DB human TR gene sequences. Using the TCRdist pipeline, a later analysis assigned CDR3 sequences along with most-parsimonious VDJ recombination scenarios. In a later analysis, every TCR beta chain was defined by the combination of its CDR3 amino acid sequence and its V-gene family, and reads without a unique V-gene family were dropped. In a later analysis, nearly 600 highly shared, low-generation-probability nucleotide sequences were removed to address suspected cross-contamination and a sequencing artifact. A later analysis calculated a clonal expansion index for each public chain from normalized within-repertoire ranks of inferred template counts. In a later analysis, generation probabilities were computed with a VDJ recombination model fitted to out-of-frame rearrangements, and the resulting probabilities were checked against IGoR. A later analysis scored TCR-TCR, TCR-HLA and TCR-CMV co-occurrence with hypergeometric tests, applying a repertoire-size bias correction to TCR pairs. In a later analysis, false discovery rates were estimated by permuting HLA or CMV assignments 20 times. A later analysis grouped co-occurring TCRs with DBSCAN, adding TCRdist sequence similarity when clustering within HLA-allele-positive subsets. For co-occurrence clustering, repertoires with fewer than 30,000 or more than 120,000 public chains were excluded, along with roughly 5 repertoires with anomalous nucleotide sharing. TCRdb mirrors the immuneACCESS table, restricted to in-frame sequences. Some clones are absent from its copies; in checked studies, under half trace to an unresolved V gene, and the reason for the others is unknown. Clonal size and the V and J genes are those of that table, whereas D and trimming came from the DNA. The sample contains 170,000 or so clones, around 72% of them found a single time. Of the sample, 2.5% to 3.5% falls within the top ten clones.

For this clone: The antigen it recognizes is unknown. No per-base quality is available; no much larger clone lies one base away.

CDR1 and CDR2, looked up from the germline V gene (reference sequence), are LNHDA and SQIVND. Trimming at the junction amounts to 5 bases on V and 2 bases on J, and the germline ends lie 13 bases apart. The CDR3 contains 15 residues, cysteine and phenylalanine counted. Only the CDR3 region is kept as DNA, spanning 45 bases read in frame from base 1. Sequencing was carried out using PBMCs. This TCR derives from a woman aged 45-60 years in good health and CMV-seropositive. The V and J genes are TRBV19 and TRBJ1-5; D gene: possibly TRBD1, on 6 matching bases. CDR3 sequence: CASSALTGGNQPQHF. The nucleotide sequence is TGTGCCAGTAGTGCTCTGACAGGCGGCAATCAGCCCCAGCATTTT.